The T cell receptor (beta chain) described here comes from a study of blood T cells in healthy people across ages (dated by TCRdb to about 2015). For the wider study: In model experiments, template switching captured about one uniquely barcoded TCR beta cDNA molecule for every two T cells. The donors were divided into four age groups: young (average around 17 years), middle-aged (approximately 39), aged (approximately 62) and long-lived (nearly 85). To track age-related changes in TCR beta repertoire diversity, the study relied on deep sequencing normalized with unique cDNA molecular identifiers. For two donors (one aged 18 to 29 and one aged 80 or older), the study analyzed two additional independent replicas of 1 million unique cDNA reads from the same blood draw. To avoid experimental bias, donors of different ages were randomly spread across the sequencing lanes. Paper-wide results and their limitations: As age increased, observed TCR beta diversity per million T cells dropped in a roughly linear way, and a significant reduction was already evident by age about 36. Because the CMV infection status of the donors was unknown, age-related changes in expanded clonotypes may potentially have been confounded. Observed TCR beta diversity correlated strongly with the percentage of naive T cells measured by flow cytometry. Bulk unsorted PBMC profiling prevented conclusive comparison of naive and antigen-experienced compartments. Estimates of total diversity based on one million sequenced T cells were considered lower bounds and underestimates. Compared with the aged group, the long-lived group had more naive CD4+ T cells, fewer expanded clones and increased TCR diversity, suggesting age selection.

The CDR3 starts with the cysteine, ends with the phenylalanine, and has 13 residues. Only CDR3 DNA is held: 39 bases, read in frame from base 1. Between the V and J ends, shortened by 8 bases and 4 bases respectively, the junction contains 14 bases. Libraries were prepared through 5' RACE. Sequencing was performed on an Illumina HiSeq 2500. A second PCR of about 6 to 11 cycles was run with a J-beta primer mix and a sample-barcoded 5' primer. A unique molecular identifier was introduced onto each TCR beta cDNA molecule by a template-switch 5' adaptor carrying 12 random nucleotides. At least 2.5 million CDR3-containing paired-end reads were obtained from each sample. First-strand cDNA was synthesized from all RNA with the Mint cDNA synthesis kit, primed by a TRBC-specific oligonucleotide. Following uracil-DNA glycosylase treatment, all cDNA underwent a first 18-cycle PCR with the universal primers M1SS and BC2_uni_R. The authors processed their data as follows. For normalization, 1 million high-quality reads, each with a distinct molecular identifier, were randomly selected from each sample. Reads sharing molecular identifiers were discarded rather than binned into consensus sequences. MiTCR, run with a Q25 quality threshold and the strictest error-elimination algorithm, handled CDR3 identification, clonotype clustering and error correction. A nonparametric unseen species model using Euler transformation provided a lower-bound estimate of total TCR beta diversity. TCRdb trimmed public reads at Q25 via fastp, called clones via MiXCR and kept in-frame beta chains. Records with the same CDR3 protein are collapsed into one entry carrying the most frequent genes and DNA. The V and J calls come from TCRdb's annotation, not from the publication. The sample table lists around 900,000 distinct CDR3 sequences, roughly 50% of them with a count of one. The ten largest make up 20% to 25% of the sample.

Systemically healthy Caucasian individuals from Russia, around 38 in total and aged about 6 to 100 years, were included as donors. About 10 milliliters of peripheral blood were collected from each donor into EDTA-treated Vacutainer tubes. PBMCs were isolated by Ficoll-Paque density-gradient centrifugation, with at least 6 million obtained per sample. Trizol reagent was used to extract total RNA from PBMCs, with at least 6 micrograms per sample. The percentages of naive CD45RAhigh/CD27high T cells were determined by flow cytometry on a PBMC aliquot from every donor. In this sample, this clonotype turned up a few times. It lacks a known antigen. Base quality data are lacking; no much larger clone is found one base away.

The clonotype originates from a woman aged 55-69 years in good health. The sequenced material came from blood. The chain is encoded by TRBV12-3 or TRBV12-4 joined to TRBJ1-2; the D gene cannot be named for sure. The sequence in DNA is TGTGCCAGCTCGGGCAACCCCGTCTATGGCTACACCTTC. It encodes CASSGNPVYGYTF.